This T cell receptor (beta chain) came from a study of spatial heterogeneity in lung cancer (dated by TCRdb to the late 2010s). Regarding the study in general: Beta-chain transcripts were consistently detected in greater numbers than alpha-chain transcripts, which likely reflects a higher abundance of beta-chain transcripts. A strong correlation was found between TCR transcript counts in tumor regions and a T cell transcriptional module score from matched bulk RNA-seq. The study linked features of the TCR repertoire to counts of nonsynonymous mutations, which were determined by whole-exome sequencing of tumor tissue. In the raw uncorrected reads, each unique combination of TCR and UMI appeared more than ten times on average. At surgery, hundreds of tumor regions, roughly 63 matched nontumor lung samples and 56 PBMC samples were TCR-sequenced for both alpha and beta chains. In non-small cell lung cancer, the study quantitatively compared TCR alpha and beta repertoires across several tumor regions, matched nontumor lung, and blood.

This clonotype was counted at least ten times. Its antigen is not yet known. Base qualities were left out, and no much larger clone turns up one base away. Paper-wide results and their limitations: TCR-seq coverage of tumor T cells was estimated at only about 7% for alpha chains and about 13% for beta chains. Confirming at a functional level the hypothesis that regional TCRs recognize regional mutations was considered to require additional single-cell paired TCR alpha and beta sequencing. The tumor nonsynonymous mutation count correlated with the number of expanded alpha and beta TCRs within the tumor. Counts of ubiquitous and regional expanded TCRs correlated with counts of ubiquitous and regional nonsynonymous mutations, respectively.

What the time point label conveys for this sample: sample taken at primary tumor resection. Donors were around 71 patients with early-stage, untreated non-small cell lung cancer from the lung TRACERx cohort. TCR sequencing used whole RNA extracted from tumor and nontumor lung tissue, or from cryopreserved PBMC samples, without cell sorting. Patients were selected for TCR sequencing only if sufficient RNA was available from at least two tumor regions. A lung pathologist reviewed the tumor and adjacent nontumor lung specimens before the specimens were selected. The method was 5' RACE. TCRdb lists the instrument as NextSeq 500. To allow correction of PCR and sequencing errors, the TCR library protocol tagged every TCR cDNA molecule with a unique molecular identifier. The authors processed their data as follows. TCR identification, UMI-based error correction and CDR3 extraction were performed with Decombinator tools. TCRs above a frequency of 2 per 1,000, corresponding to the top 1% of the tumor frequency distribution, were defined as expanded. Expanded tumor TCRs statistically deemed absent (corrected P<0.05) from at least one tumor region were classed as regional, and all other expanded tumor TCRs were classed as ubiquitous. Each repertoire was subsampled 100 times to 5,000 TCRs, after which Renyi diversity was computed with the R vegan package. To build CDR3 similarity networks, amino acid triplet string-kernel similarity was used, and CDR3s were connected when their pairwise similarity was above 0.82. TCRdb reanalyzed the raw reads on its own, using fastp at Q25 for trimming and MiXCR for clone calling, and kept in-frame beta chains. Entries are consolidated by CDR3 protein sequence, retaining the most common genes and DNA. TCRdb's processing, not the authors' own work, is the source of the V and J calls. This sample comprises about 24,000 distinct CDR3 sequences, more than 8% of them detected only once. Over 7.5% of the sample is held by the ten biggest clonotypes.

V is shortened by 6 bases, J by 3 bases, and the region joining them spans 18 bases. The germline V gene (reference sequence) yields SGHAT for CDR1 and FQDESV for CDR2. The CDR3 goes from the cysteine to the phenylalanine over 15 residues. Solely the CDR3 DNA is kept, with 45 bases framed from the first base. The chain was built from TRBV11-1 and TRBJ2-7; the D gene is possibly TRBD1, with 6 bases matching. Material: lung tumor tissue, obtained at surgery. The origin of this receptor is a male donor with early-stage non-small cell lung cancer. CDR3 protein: CASSPDSYSYYEQYF. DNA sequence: TGTGCCAGCAGTCCGGACAGTTACTCCTACTACGAGCAGTACTTC.